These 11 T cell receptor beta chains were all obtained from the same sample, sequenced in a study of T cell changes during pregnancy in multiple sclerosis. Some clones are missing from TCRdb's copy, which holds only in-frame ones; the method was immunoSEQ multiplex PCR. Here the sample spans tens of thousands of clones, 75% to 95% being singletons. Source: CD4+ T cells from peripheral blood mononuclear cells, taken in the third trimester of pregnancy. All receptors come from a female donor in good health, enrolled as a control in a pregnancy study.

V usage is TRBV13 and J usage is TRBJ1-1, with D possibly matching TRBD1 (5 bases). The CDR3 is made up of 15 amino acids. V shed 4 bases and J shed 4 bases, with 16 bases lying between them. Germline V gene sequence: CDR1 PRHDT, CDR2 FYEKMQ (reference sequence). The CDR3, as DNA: TGTGCCAGCAGCTACTTAGCGGGGGGGGGCACTGAAGCTTTCTTT. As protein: CASSYLAGGGTEAFF. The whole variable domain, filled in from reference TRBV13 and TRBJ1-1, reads AAGVIQSPRHLIKEKRETATLKCYPIPRHDTVYWYQQGPGQDPQFLISFYEKMQSDKGSIPDRFSAQQFSDYHSELNMSSLELGDSALYFCASSYLAGGGTEAFFGQGTRLTVV.

In DNA form, the CDR3 reads TGTGCCAGCAGGGGCTGGGACAGGGGAATCGACGAGCAGTACTTC. Translating gives CASRGWDRGIDEQYF. The chain recombines TRBV6-1 with TRBJ2-7, with TRBD1 matching over 10 bases. This CDR3 has 15 amino acids. With 6 bases clipped from V and 5 bases from J, the junction kept 10 bases outside the gene matches. Germline V gene data show CDR1 as MNHNS and CDR2 as SASEGT.

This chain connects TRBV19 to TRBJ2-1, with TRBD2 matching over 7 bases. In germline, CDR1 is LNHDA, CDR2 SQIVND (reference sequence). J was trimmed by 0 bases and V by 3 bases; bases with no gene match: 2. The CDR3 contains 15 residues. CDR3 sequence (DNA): TGTGCCAGTAGTATGGCGGGGGACTCCTACAATGAGCAGTTCTTC. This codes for CASSMAGDSYNEQFF.

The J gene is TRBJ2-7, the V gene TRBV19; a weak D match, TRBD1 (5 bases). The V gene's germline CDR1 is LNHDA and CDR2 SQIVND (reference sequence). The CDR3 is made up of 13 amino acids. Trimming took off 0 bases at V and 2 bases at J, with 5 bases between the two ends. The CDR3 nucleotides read TGTGCCAGTAGTATAGACAGGGCCTACGAGCAGTACTTC. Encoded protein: CASSIDRAYEQYF.

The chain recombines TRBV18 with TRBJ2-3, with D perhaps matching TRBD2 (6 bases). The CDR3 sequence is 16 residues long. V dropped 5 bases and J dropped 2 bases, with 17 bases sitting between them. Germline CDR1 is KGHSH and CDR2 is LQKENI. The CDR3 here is CASSRLVPNPTDTQYF. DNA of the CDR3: TGTGCCAGCTCAAGACTAGTCCCCAACCCCACAGATACGCAGTATTTT.

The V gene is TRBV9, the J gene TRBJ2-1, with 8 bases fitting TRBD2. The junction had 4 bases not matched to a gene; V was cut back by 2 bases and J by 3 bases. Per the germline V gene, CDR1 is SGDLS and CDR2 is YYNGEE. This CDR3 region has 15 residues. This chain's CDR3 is CASSVGAGVYNEQFF. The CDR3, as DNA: TGTGCCAGCAGCGTCGGAGCGGGGGTCTACAATGAGCAGTTCTTC.

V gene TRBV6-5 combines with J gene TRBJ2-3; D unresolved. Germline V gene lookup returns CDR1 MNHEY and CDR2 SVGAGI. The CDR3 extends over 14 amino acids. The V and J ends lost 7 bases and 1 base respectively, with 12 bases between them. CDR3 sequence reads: CASKNSAGTDTQYF. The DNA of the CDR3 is TGTGCCAGCAAAAACAGTGCTGGCACAGATACGCAGTATTTT.

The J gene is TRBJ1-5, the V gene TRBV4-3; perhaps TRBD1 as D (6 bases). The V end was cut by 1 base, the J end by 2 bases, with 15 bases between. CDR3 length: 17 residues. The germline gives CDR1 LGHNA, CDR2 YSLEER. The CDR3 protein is CASSQVGVKGGNQPQHF. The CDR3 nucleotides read TGCGCCAGCAGCCAAGTAGGGGTGAAGGGGGGCAATCAGCCCCAGCATTTT.

CDR3 protein: CASSLAGGGTEAFF. DNA for the CDR3: TGTGCCAGCAGCTTAGCGGGGGGGGGTACTGAAGCTTTCTTT. The chain employs TRBV7-8 and TRBJ1-1; tentative D call: TRBD1 (5 bases). The CDR3 consists of 14 residues. CDR1 is SGHVS and CDR2 is FQNEAQ in the germline V gene. Trimming left V 0 bases short and J 5 bases short, with 10 bases between.

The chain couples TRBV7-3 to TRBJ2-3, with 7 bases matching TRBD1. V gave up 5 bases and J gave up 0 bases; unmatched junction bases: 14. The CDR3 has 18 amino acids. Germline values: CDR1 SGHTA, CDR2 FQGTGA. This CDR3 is CASSPRGPPRPSTDTQYF. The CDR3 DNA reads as TGTGCCAGCAGCCCGAGGGGGCCTCCCCGCCCTAGCACAGATACGCAGTATTTT. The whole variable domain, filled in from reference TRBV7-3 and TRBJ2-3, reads GAGVSQTPSNKVTEKGKYVELRCDPISGHTALYWYRQSLGQGPEFLIYFQGTGAADDSGLPNDRFFAVRPEGSVSTLKIQRTERGDSAVYLCASSPRGPPRPSTDTQYFGPGTRLTVL.

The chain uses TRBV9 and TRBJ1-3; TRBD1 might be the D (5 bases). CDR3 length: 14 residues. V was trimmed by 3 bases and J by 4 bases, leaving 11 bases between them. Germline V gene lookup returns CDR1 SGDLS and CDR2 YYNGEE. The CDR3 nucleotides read TGTGCCAGCAGCGCCGGGGGGGACGGAAACACCATATATTTT. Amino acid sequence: CASSAGGDGNTIYF.